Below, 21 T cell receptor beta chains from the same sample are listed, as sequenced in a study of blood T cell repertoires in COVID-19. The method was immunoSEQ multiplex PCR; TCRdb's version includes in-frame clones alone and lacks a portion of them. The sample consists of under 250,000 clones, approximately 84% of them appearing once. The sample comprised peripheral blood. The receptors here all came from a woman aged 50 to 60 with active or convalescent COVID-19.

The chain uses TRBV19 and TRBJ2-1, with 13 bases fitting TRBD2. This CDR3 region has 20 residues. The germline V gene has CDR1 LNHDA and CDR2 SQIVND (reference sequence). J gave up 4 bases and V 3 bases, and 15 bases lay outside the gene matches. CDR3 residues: CASSITTPLAGGEGYNEQFF. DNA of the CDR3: TGTGCCAGTAGTATTACTACTCCACTAGCGGGAGGGGAAGGGTACAATGAGCAGTTCTTC.

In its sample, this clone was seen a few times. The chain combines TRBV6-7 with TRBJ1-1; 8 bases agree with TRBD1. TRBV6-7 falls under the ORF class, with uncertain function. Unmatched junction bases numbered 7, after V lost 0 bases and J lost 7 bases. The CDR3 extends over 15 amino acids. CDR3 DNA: TGTGCCAGCAGTTACTCGACAGGGGCCCAAGATGAAGCTTTCTTT. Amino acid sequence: CASSYSTGAQDEAFF.

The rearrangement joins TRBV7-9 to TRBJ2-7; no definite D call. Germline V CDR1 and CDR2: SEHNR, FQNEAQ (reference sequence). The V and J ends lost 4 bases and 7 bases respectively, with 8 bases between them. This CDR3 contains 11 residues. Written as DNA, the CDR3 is TGTGCCAGCAGCTCGGTCTGGGAGCAGTACTTC. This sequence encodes CASSSVWEQYF. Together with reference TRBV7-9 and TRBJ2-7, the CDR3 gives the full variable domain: DTGVSQNPRHKITKRGQNVTFRCDPISEHNRLYWYRQTLGQGPEFLTYFQNEAQLEKSRLLSDRFSAERPKGSFSTLEIQRTEQGDSAMYLCASSSVWEQYFGPGTRLTVT.

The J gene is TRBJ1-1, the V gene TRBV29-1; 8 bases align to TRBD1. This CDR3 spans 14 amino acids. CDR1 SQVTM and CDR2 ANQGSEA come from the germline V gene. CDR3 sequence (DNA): TGCATCTCCCGGACAGGGACCGGGAACACTGAAGCTTTCTTT. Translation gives CISRTGTGNTEAFF.

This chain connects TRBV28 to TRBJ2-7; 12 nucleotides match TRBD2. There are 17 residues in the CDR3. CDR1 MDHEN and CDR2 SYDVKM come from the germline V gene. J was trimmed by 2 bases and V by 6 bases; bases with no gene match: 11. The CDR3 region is CASSQSSGRVSPYEQYF. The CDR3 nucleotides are TGTGCCAGCAGCCAGTCTAGCGGGAGGGTTTCGCCCTACGAGCAGTACTTC.

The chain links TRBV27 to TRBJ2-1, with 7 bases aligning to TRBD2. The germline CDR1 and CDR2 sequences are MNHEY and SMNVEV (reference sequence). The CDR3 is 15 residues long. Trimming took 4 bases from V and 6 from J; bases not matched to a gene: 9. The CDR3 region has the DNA TGTGCCAGCAGTTCCCTCGGAAGCGGGGCCAATGAGCAGTTCTTC. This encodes CASSSLGSGANEQFF.

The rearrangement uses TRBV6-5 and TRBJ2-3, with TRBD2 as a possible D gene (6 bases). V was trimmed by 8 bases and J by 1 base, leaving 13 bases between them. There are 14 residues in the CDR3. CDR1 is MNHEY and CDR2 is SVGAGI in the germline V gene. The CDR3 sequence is CASSRGPGTDTQYF. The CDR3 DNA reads TGTGCCAGCTCGCGGGGTCCGGGCACAGATACGCAGTATTTT.

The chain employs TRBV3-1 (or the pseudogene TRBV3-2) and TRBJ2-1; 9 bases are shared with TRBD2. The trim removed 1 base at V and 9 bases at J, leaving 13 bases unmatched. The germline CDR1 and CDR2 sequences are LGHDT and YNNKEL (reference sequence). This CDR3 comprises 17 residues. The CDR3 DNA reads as TGTGCCAGCAGCCAAGTCGTCCTAGCGGGATTAGTAGGTGAGCAGTTCTTC. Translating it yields CASSQVVLAGLVGEQFF.

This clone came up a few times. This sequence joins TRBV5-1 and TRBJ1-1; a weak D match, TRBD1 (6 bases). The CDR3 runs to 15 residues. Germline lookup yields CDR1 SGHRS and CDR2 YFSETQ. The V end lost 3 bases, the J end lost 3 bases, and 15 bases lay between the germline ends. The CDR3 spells CASSSTPDRYTEAFF. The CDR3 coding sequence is TGCGCCAGCAGCTCCACTCCTGACAGGTACACTGAAGCTTTCTTT.

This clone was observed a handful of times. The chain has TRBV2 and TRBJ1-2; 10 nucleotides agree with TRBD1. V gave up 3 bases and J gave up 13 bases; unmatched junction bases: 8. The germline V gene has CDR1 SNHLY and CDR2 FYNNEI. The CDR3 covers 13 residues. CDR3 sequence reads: CASSDTGQGFGTF. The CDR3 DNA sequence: TGTGCCAGCAGTGACACGGGACAGGGGTTTGGCACCTTC.

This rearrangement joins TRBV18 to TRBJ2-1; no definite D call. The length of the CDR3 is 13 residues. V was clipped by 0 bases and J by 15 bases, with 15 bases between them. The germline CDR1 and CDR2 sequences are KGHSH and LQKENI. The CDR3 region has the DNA TGTGCCAGCTCACCACCGGTCAGGCCCGTGGGGTTCTTC. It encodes CASSPPVRPVGFF.

The CDR3 DNA follows: TGTGCCAGCAGCGTAGCCCTAGCGGGAGTCACAGATACGCAGTATTTT. It yields the protein CASSVALAGVTDTQYF. This chain links TRBV9 with TRBJ2-3; TRBD2 matches at 10 bases. The CDR3 has 16 amino acids. V shed 0 bases and J 2 bases; nucleotides not matched to a gene: 3. Looked up from germline, CDR1 is SGDLS and CDR2 is YYNGEE.

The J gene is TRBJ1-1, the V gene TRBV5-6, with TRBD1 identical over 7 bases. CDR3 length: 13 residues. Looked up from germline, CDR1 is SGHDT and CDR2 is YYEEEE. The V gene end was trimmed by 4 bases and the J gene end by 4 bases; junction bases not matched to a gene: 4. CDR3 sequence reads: CASSQQGRTEAFF. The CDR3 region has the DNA TGTGCCAGCAGCCAACAGGGGCGCACTGAAGCTTTCTTT.

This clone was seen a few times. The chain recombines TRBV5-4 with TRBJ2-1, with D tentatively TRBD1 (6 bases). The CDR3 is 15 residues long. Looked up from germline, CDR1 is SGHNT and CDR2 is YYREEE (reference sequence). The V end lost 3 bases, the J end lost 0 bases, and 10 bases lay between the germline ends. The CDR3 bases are TGTGCCAGCAGCTCCGGGACATACTCCTACAATGAGCAGTTCTTC. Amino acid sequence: CASSSGTYSYNEQFF.

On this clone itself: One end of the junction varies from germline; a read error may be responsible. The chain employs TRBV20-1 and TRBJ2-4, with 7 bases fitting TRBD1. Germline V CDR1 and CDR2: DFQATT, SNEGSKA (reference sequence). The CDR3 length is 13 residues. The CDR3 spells CSASEPGTAHRNF. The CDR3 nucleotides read TGCAGTGCTAGTGAACCCGGGACAGCCCATCGGAACTTC.

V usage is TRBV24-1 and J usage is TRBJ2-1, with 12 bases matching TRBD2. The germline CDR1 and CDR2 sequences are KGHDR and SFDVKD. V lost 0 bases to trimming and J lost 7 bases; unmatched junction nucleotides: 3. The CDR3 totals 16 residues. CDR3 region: CATSDLSSGRENEQFF. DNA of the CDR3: TGTGCCACCAGTGATTTGTCTAGCGGGAGGGAGAATGAGCAGTTCTTC.

CDR3 in DNA: TGTGCCACCAGAAAAGGGACAGGGATGAACACTGAAGCTTTCTTT. Its protein product is CATRKGTGMNTEAFF. J is TRBJ1-1 and V is TRBV24-1; 9 bases are shared with TRBD1. Losses at the gene ends were 7 bases for V and 0 bases for J; bases not matched to a gene: 5. Germline values: CDR1 KGHDR, CDR2 SFDVKD. The CDR3 runs 15 residues.

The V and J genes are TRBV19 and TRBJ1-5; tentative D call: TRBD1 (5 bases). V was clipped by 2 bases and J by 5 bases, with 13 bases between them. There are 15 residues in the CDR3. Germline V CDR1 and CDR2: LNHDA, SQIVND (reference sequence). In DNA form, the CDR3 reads TGTGCCAGTAGTATAAGGGCCAGGGATTATCAGCCCCAGCATTTT. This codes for CASSIRARDYQPQHF.

The CDR3 reads CASSLALSNQPQHF. The CDR3 DNA reads TGTGCCAGCAGCTTGGCCCTTAGCAATCAGCCCCAGCATTTT. The rearrangement joins TRBV5-6 to TRBJ1-5, with D unresolved. The ends were cut back, 0 bases at V and 0 bases at J, with 4 bases in the middle. The CDR3 runs to 14 residues. From germline, CDR1 is SGHDT and CDR2 YYEEEE.

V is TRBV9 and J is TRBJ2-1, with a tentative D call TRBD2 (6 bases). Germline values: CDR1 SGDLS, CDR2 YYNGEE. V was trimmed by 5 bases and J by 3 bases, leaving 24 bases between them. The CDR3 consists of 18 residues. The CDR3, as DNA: TGTGCCAGCAGTCTCTTGGGGGGTAGTTACGGCCGCTACAATGAGCAGTTCTTC. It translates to CASSLLGGSYGRYNEQFF. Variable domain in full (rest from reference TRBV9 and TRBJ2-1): DSGVTQTPKHLITATGQRVTLRCSPRSGDLSVYWYQQSLDQGLQFLIQYYNGEERAKGNILERFSAQQFPDLHSELNLSSLELGDSALYFCASSLLGGSYGRYNEQFFGPGTRLTVL.

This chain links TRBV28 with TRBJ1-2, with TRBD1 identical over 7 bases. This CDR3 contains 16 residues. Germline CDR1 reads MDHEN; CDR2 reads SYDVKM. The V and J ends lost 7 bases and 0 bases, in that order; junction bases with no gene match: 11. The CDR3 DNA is TGTGCCAGCACGGGGCCCCGGACAGGTTCTAACTATGGCTACACCTTC. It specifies CASTGPRTGSNYGYTF.